The following is a T cell receptor (beta chain) sequence with its context. V shed 5 bases and J shed 3 bases, with 10 bases lying between them. The germline V gene encodes CDR1 SGHVS and CDR2 FNYEAQ. The CDR3 covers 13 residues. This sample was included in a study of blood T cell repertoires in COVID-19. Method: immunoSEQ multiplex PCR; TCRdb's copy keeps in-frame clones and lacks some. The sample lists roughly 220,000 clones, 80% to 85% seen once, with about 20% in the top ten. The chain couples TRBV7-6 to TRBJ1-1, with a weak D call TRBD1 (6 bases). The source material was peripheral blood. The source of this sequence is a man aged 25-40 years with active or convalescent COVID-19. CDR3 in DNA: TGTGCCAGCAGCCCAGGGGTGGACACTGAAGCTTTCTTT. Translation gives CASSPGVDTEAFF.